The 28 T cell receptor beta chains listed next were all sequenced from one sample in a study of metastatic and nonmetastatic thyroid tumors. With MiXCR, TCRdb reprocessed the PCR reads. The repertoire holds roughly 28,000 clones, with approximately 24% as singletons. Treatment of any kind had been given to no patient before thyroid surgery. Material: blood. The receptors come from a female donor with papillary thyroid cancer or a benign thyroid nodule (not recorded which). Some clones in this sample may be carry-over from other donors' samples.

This clone is termed medium-sized (0.01 to 0.1%). This chain links TRBV30 with TRBJ1-4; the D gene is possibly TRBD1 (6 bases). The length of the CDR3 is 14 residues. Germline V gene lookup returns CDR1 GTSNPN and CDR2 SVGIG (reference sequence). With 3 bases removed from V and 7 bases from J, the gap between germline ends came to 15 bases. CDR3 amino acids: CAWREQGAGEKLFF. The DNA for the CDR3 is TGTGCCTGGAGAGAACAGGGTGCGGGTGAAAAACTGTTTTTT.

This clone was counted many times. The gene calls are TRBV7-3 and TRBJ2-3; D possibly corresponds to TRBD1 (5 bases). There are 13 residues in the CDR3. V was pared by 2 bases and J by 8 bases, with 11 bases between. The germline V gene has CDR1 SGHTA and CDR2 FQGTGA. The CDR3 nucleotides read TGTGCCAGCAGCTTAGAAGGGGCCGGTACGCAGTATTTT. Translation gives CASSLEGAGTQYF.

This clone turned up a few times. The chain uses TRBV10-3 and TRBJ2-2; perhaps TRBD1 as D (6 bases). The CDR3 contains 15 residues. Germline V CDR1 and CDR2: ENHRY, SYGVKD. V gave up 2 bases and J gave up 1 base, with 8 bases separating them. CDR3 in amino acids: CAISERGGNTGELFF. As DNA, the CDR3 is TGTGCCATCAGTGAGCGAGGGGGGAACACCGGGGAGCTGTTTTTT.

The table lists this clone with many counts. The rearrangement uses TRBV9 and TRBJ2-1; 7 nucleotides agree with TRBD2. Germline lookup yields CDR1 SGDLS and CDR2 YYNGEE. This CDR3 spans 16 amino acids. V lost 0 bases and J lost 8; bases outside the gene matches: 11. CDR3 loop: CASSVGAGVTPYEQFF. CDR3 sequence (DNA): TGTGCCAGCAGCGTAGGGGCGGGAGTAACCCCCTATGAGCAGTTCTTC.

In this sample, this clone turned up many times. CDR3 sequence: CASSSPENNEQFF. The CDR3 DNA reads as TGCGCCAGCAGCTCGCCTGAGAACAATGAGCAGTTCTTC. The V gene is TRBV5-1, the J gene TRBJ2-1; the D is unclear. V lost 3 bases to trimming and J lost 5 bases, with 9 bases between them. Per the germline V gene, CDR1 is SGHRS and CDR2 is YFSETQ. The CDR3 is 13 amino acids.

This clone was found a few times. The chain employs TRBV25-1 and TRBJ2-2; TRBD2 agrees at 11 bases. J gave up 3 bases and V 3 bases, and 0 bases lay outside the gene matches. Germline-derived CDR1 and CDR2 are MGHDK and SYGVNS. The CDR3 spans 15 residues. CDR3 sequence (DNA): TGTGCCAGCAGTGAGGGACTAGCGGACACCGGGGAGCTGTTTTTT. Protein sequence: CASSEGLADTGELFF.

Many counts were recorded for this clone. J is TRBJ2-3 and V is TRBV5-6, with no clear D. Deletions cut 0 bases from V and 5 bases from J, with 7 bases between. CDR1 SGHDT and CDR2 YYEEEE come from the germline V gene. The CDR3 runs 13 residues. CDR3 in DNA: TGTGCCAGCAGCTTGGCAGACCGAGATACGCAGTATTTT. It translates to CASSLADRDTQYF.

This chain connects TRBV7-9 to TRBJ2-3; D is perhaps TRBD1 (6 bases). The CDR3 extends over 14 amino acids. The V and J ends lost 2 bases and 2 bases respectively, with 8 bases between them. Germline CDR1 reads SEHNR; CDR2 reads FQNEAQ (reference sequence). CDR3 nucleotides: TGTGCCAGCAGCTTACAGGGGAACACAGATACGCAGTATTTT. It yields the protein CASSLQGNTDTQYF.

This clone came up many times. The chain couples TRBV14 to TRBJ2-7; 8 bases match TRBD2. Unmatched junction bases numbered 17, after V lost 1 base and J lost 3 bases. The CDR3 sequence is 19 residues long. From germline, CDR1 is SGHDN and CDR2 FVKESK. CDR3 bases: TGTGCCAGCAGCCAAGGGGTCGGGACTAGGAAGGGAGGCTACTACGAGCAGTACGTC. It yields the protein CASSQGVGTRKGGYYEQYV.

This clone was detected only a few times. The chain employs TRBV6-1 and TRBJ1-6, with 9 bases lining up with TRBD1. The length of the CDR3 is 14 residues. Trimming cost V 6 bases and J 7 bases; bases outside gene matches: 4. The germline gives CDR1 MNHNS, CDR2 SASEGT. The CDR3 is CASSADRGNSPLHF. DNA for the CDR3: TGTGCCAGCAGCGCCGACAGGGGGAATTCACCCCTCCACTTT.

This clone was counted at least ten times. V is TRBV7-2 and J is TRBJ2-1; perhaps TRBD1 as D (6 bases). Per germline, CDR1 SGHTA and CDR2 FQGNSA. Trimming cost V 8 bases and J 4 bases, with 12 bases left between them. The CDR3 covers 13 residues. The CDR3 here is CASGPRGYNEQFF. The CDR3 region has the DNA TGTGCCAGCGGACCGAGGGGGTACAATGAGCAGTTCTTC.

This clone was seen at least ten times. V and J are TRBV3-1 and TRBJ2-3; 7 bases align to TRBD2. The germline V gene has CDR1 LGHDT and CDR2 YNNKEL (reference sequence). Germline trimming cut 4 bases from V and 8 bases from J; bases unmatched to any gene: 12. This CDR3 is 15 amino acids long. The CDR3 DNA follows: TGTGCCAGCAGCCCCCCTGGGGGAGCGGGGATTACGCAGTATTTT. Protein product: CASSPPGGAGITQYF.

This clone occurred many times. V usage is TRBV20-1 and J usage is TRBJ1-1; D not resolved. The V gene lost 3 bases and the J gene lost 4 bases, with 0 bases spanning the gap. CDR3 length equals 9 residues. Per germline, CDR1 DFQATT and CDR2 SNEGSKA (reference sequence). CDR3 DNA sequence: TGCAGTGCTAGCACTGAAGCTTTCTTT. This sequence encodes CSASTEAFF.

This clone occurred many times. This chain joins TRBV4-1 and TRBJ1-3; a possible D gene is TRBD1 (5 bases). Germline CDR1 reads MGHRA; CDR2 reads YSYEKL. CDR3 length: 14 amino acids. V lost 0 bases and J lost 8, with 11 bases in between. The CDR3 region has the DNA TGCGCCAGCAGCCAAGATTCCGGGGACGACACCATATATTTT. Amino acids: CASSQDSGDDTIYF.

This clone was counted a few times. The chain has TRBV6-1 and TRBJ1-1; TRBD1 aligns across 12 bases. The V gene end was trimmed by 5 bases and the J gene end by 8 bases; junction bases not matched to a gene: 3. The CDR3 loop spans 13 amino acids. Germline CDR1 reads MNHNS; CDR2 reads SASEGT. CDR3 sequence (DNA): TGTGCCAGCAGTCGGGACAGGGGGCGGGAAGCTTTCTTT. This codes for CASSRDRGREAFF.

The table lists this clone with many counts. The chain employs TRBV20-1 and TRBJ1-4; D ambiguous. CDR1 and CDR2 (germline): DFQATT, SNEGSKA (reference sequence). Trimming took 6 bases from V and 0 from J, leaving 11 bases between them. The length of the CDR3 is 14 residues. This chain's CDR3 is CSAARGPTNEKLFF. The CDR3 nucleotides are TGCAGTGCCGCGAGAGGACCAACTAATGAAAAACTGTTTTTT.

This clone is termed medium-sized. This chain links TRBV12-3 or TRBV12-4 with TRBJ1-6; the match to TRBD1 covers 7 bases. V was clipped by 6 bases and J by 8 bases; unmatched bases: 7. The CDR3 has 14 residues. The CDR3 spells CASSSRGGYSPLHF. CDR3 bases: TGTGCCAGCAGCTCTCGAGGGGGCTATTCACCCCTCCACTTT.

This clone was counted many times. Given a much more abundant clone one base away, this may be a read error. The genes are TRBV11-3 and TRBJ2-7; TRBD1 or TRBD2 may be the D gene (5 bases each). Germline V gene data show CDR1 as SGHNT and CDR2 as YENEEA. V lost 3 bases to trimming and J lost 5 bases, with 11 bases between them. This CDR3 contains 13 residues. Here the CDR3 DNA reads TGTGCCAGCAGCTTGGGACCGGTCGACGAGCAGTACTTC. Translation: CASSLGPVDEQYF.

The chain combines TRBV12-3 or TRBV12-4 with TRBJ1-1; the D is unclear. The CDR3 has 14 residues. V was pared by 8 bases and J by 2 bases, with 15 bases between. CDR3 amino acids: CASGLGRANTEAFF. In nucleotides, the CDR3 is TGTGCCAGCGGTCTCGGCCGAGCTAACACTGAAGCTTTCTTT.

Comments on this clone: Because it lacks the conserved phenylalanine or tryptophan at the end, this CDR3 is likely a read error. The J gene is TRBJ1-6, the V gene TRBV3-1; D not certain. The CDR3 is 15 residues long. Per germline, CDR1 LGHDT and CDR2 YNNKEL (reference sequence). V was clipped by 7 bases and J by 10 bases, with 20 bases between them. CDR3 in amino acids: CASIRNAWDGSPLHL. The CDR3 DNA is TGTGCCAGCATCCGCAACGCCTGGGATGGGTCACCCCTCCACCTT.

In its sample, this clone was seen many times. This chain uses TRBV20-1 with TRBJ1-4; unclear D gene. Trimming left V 5 bases short and J 7 bases short, with 11 bases between. Germline-derived CDR1 and CDR2 are DFQATT and SNEGSKA (reference sequence). This CDR3 is built from 12 residues. In DNA form, the CDR3 reads TGCAGTGCTGTCCACCATACTGAAAAACTGTTTTTT. As protein: CSAVHHTEKLFF.

In its sample, this clone was seen many times. The V call is TRBV7-6, the J call TRBJ1-1, with 7 bases identical to TRBD1. Germline trimming cut 2 bases from V and 7 bases from J; bases unmatched to any gene: 7. There are 14 residues in the CDR3. CDR1 is SGHVS and CDR2 is FNYEAQ in the germline V gene. The CDR3 sequence is CASSLRLGTDEAFF. The CDR3 DNA follows: TGTGCCAGCAGCTTACGCCTAGGGACAGATGAAGCTTTCTTT.

The table lists this clone with many counts. The chain is built from TRBV19 and TRBJ2-5; 12 bases are shared with TRBD1. The CDR3 has 16 residues. V gave up 3 bases and J gave up 5 bases; unmatched junction bases: 7. Per germline, CDR1 LNHDA and CDR2 SQIVND (reference sequence). The CDR3 spells CASSMGDRGRRETQYF. DNA of the CDR3: TGTGCCAGTAGTATGGGGGACAGGGGGCGTCGGGAGACCCAGTACTTC.

This clone showed up just a few times. CDR3: CASSLDLGAYNSPLHF. As DNA, the CDR3 is TGTGCCAGCAGTTTAGACCTTGGGGCCTATAATTCACCCCTCCACTTT. The chain recombines TRBV12-3 or TRBV12-4 with TRBJ1-6; D unresolved. This CDR3 comprises 16 residues. The V end lost 1 base, the J end lost 2 bases, and 9 bases lay between the germline ends.

This clone was detected a few times. The chain uses TRBV19 and TRBJ1-1, with unresolved D. The CDR3 loop spans 14 amino acids. The germline gives CDR1 LNHDA, CDR2 SQIVND (reference sequence). Trimming took 1 base from V and 4 from J, leaving 10 bases between them. CDR3 loop: CASSIGTWRTEAFF. CDR3 bases: TGTGCCAGTAGTATAGGAACCTGGCGCACTGAAGCTTTCTTT. Drawing the rest from reference TRBV19 and TRBJ1-1, the complete variable domain is DGGITQSPKYLFRKEGQNVTLSCEQNLNHDAMYWYRQDPGQGLRLIYYSQIVNDFQKGDIAEGYSVSREKKESFPLTVTSAQKNPTAFYLCASSIGTWRTEAFFGQGTRLTVV.

At least ten counts were recorded for this clone. The CDR3 loop is CSAARAGGGNEQFF. The CDR3 region has the DNA TGCAGTGCTGCCCGGGCTGGGGGGGGGAATGAGCAGTTCTTC. The chain carries TRBV20-1 and TRBJ2-1; 7 positions agree with TRBD2. V trimming: 5 bases; J trimming: 7 bases; junction bases outside the gene matches: 11. This CDR3 is built from 14 residues. Germline V gives CDR1 DFQATT, CDR2 SNEGSKA (reference sequence).

The chain carries TRBV6-2 or TRBV6-3 and TRBJ1-1, with 10 bases identical to TRBD1. The J segment lost 0 bases and the V segment lost 6 bases, leaving 7 bases of the junction unmatched. The CDR3 has 16 residues. Germline V CDR1 and CDR2: MNHEY, SVGEGT. CDR3 loop: CASSLGQGNMNTEAFF. CDR3 DNA: TGTGCCAGCAGCCTGGGACAGGGGAACATGAACACTGAAGCTTTCTTT.

By proportion, this clone is medium-sized (0.01 to 0.1%). The chain links TRBV6-5 to TRBJ1-1; D gene ambiguous. V was shortened by 3 bases and J by 2 bases, with 7 bases between the two germline ends. The CDR3 is made up of 13 amino acids. Germline V gives CDR1 MNHEY, CDR2 SVGAGI. The CDR3 sequence: CASSYSANTEAFF. In nucleotides, the CDR3 is TGTGCCAGCAGTTATAGTGCAAACACTGAAGCTTTCTTT.